The present entry profiles one T cell receptor beta chain with its context. Its antigen has not been determined. Nothing much larger sits one base from this clone, and base qualities are not available. TCRbeta CDR3 regions were amplified from genomic DNA by means of the immunoSEQ Assay, a bias-controlled multiplex PCR. In the original analysis: The number of nucleated cells in each sample was estimated by amplification of reference gene primers within the assay. Sequence reads were collapsed and filtered to measure the absolute abundance of every unique TCRbeta CDR3 rearrangement. For each sample, productive Simpson clonality was calculated as the square root of Simpson's diversity index over productive rearrangements. TCRdb obtained this table from immuneACCESS and retained in-frame rearrangements with V and J assigned. These tables miss some clones; where compared with another copy, unresolved V genes account for less than half of the shortfall, and the remainder is unexplained. The V and J calls and clone size are taken from that table; D and trimming were inferred from the DNA. The sample table lists roughly 120,000 clones, 85% to 90% of them with a count of one. Approximately 4.2% of the sample comes from the top ten.

Inclusive of the bounding cysteine and phenylalanine, the CDR3 is 13 residues long. The read is trimmed to its CDR3 DNA, 39 bases read in frame from base 1. V was cut back by 8 bases and J by 3 bases, leaving a gap of 11 bases between them. The germline V gene yields SNHLY for CDR1 and FYNNEI for CDR2. Each collaborating institution followed its own protocols to collect whole blood in K2EDTA tubes. For TCRbeta analysis, collaborators shipped samples as frozen whole blood, isolated PBMCs, or DNA extracted from either of those sample types. These data originate in a study of blood T cell repertoires in COVID-19 (dated by TCRdb to 2020 to 2021). General notes on the study: The collaborator samples originated in the United States, Italy and Spain and spanned the acute and convalescent phases of COVID-19. The repertoires were released in a freely available public database intended as a resource for research on the immune response to SARS-CoV-2. The sample metadata nearly always contained a de-identified subject ID, COVID-19 status, age in years and sex. Deeply sampled blood TCRbeta repertoires from subjects exposed to, actively infected with, or recovered from COVID-19 were included in the dataset. HLA class I and class II types, where available, came from metadata supplied by the sample provider rather than from assay-based typing. Samples came from the ongoing ImmuneRACE study (first 160 participants) plus 1,254 subjects from 6 global collaborators. The prospective study material was composed of cDNA or gDNA derived from T cells, B-cell-depleted T cells, or PBMCs.

What the work shows at the level of the full study, not this receptor alone: Clinical and demographic metadata were provided uncurated, with the amount varying by source and participant.

Specimen: peripheral blood. The clonotype originates from a woman aged 45-60 years with acute or convalescent COVID-19. Recombination connected TRBV2 to TRBJ1-5; the D gene remains uncertain. In nucleotides, the sequence is TGTGCCAGCGTTCCAGGAACCAATCAGCCCCAGCATTTT. Translated, this is CASVPGTNQPQHF.